Given below is one TCR beta chain in context. The CDR3 contains 14 residues. V was shortened by 0 bases and J by 1 base, with 6 bases between the two germline ends. Germline values: CDR1 MNHNY, CDR2 SVGAGI (reference sequence). These data are taken from a study of shared T cell receptors in the human thymus. The repertoire was sequenced with immunoSEQ multiplex PCR; TCRdb's copy has only in-frame clones and lacks some. This sample has 55,000 to 80,000 clones, with about 95% found just once. The chain recombines TRBV6-6 with TRBJ1-1; D is unresolved. The source of this sequence is a human donor. Sequencing was performed on thymocytes. The CDR3 spells CASSYSVQNTEAFF. DNA of the CDR3: TGTGCCAGCAGTTACTCGGTCCAGAACACTGAAGCTTTCTTT.